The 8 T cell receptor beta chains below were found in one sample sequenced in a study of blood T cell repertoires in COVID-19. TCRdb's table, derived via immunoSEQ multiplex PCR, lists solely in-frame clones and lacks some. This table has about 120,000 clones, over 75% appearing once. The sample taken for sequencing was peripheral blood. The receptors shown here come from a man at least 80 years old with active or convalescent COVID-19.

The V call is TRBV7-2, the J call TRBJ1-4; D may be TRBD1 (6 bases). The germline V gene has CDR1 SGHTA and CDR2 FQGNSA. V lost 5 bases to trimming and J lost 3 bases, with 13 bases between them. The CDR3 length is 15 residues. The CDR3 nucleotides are TGTGCCAGCAGCCCCGGACAGATTTCTAATGAAAAACTGTTTTTT. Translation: CASSPGQISNEKLFF.

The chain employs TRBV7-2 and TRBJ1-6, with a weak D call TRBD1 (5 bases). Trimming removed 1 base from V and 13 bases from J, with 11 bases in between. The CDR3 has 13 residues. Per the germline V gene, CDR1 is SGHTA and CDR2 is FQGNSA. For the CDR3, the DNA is TGTGCCAGCAGCTTAGAGCGGCGGGGGCCCCTCCACTTT. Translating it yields CASSLERRGPLHF.

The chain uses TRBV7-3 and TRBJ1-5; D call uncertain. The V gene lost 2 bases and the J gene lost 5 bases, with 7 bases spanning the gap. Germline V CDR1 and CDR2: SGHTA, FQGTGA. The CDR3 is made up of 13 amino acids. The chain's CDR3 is CASSLGPDQPQHF. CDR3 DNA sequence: TGTGCCAGCAGCTTAGGGCCCGATCAGCCCCAGCATTTT.

The CDR3, as DNA: TGTGCCAGCAGCCCCCCTGCGCTGGGGGCCGGCACAGATACGCAGTATTTT. The encoded protein is CASSPPALGAGTDTQYF. The rearrangement links TRBV4-2 to TRBJ2-3; possibly TRBD1 for D (6 bases). The CDR3 length is 17 residues. Germline values: CDR1 LGHNA, CDR2 YNFKEQ. The V gene lost 4 bases and the J gene lost 1 base, with 18 bases spanning the gap.

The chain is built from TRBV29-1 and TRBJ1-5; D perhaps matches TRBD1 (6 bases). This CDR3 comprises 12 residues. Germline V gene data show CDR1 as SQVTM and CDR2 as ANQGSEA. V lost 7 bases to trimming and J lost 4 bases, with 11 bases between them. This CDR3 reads CSARDTNQPQHF. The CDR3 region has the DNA TGCAGCGCCCGGGACACAAATCAGCCCCAGCATTTT.

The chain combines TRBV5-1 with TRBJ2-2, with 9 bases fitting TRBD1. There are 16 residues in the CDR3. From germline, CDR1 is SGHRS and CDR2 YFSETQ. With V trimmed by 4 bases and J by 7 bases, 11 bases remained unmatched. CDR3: CASSHRDRAADGELFF. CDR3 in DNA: TGCGCCAGCAGCCACCGGGACAGGGCGGCTGACGGGGAGCTGTTTTTT.

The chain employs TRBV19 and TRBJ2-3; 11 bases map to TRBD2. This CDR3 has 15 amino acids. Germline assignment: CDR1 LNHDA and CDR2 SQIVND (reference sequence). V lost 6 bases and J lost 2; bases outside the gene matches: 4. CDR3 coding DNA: TGTGCCAGTAGCAGACTAGCGGGAATCACAGATACGCAGTATTTT. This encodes CASSRLAGITDTQYF. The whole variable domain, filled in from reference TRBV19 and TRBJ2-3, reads DGGITQSPKYLFRKEGQNVTLSCEQNLNHDAMYWYRQDPGQGLRLIYYSQIVNDFQKGDIAEGYSVSREKKESFPLTVTSAQKNPTAFYLCASSRLAGITDTQYFGPGTRLTVL.

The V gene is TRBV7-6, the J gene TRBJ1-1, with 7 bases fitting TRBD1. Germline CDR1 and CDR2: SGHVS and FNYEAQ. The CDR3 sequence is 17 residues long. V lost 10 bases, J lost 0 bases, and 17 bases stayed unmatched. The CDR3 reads CAILDRRGDLMNTEAFF. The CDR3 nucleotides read TGTGCCATCCTGGACAGGCGGGGGGATCTCATGAACACTGAAGCTTTCTTT. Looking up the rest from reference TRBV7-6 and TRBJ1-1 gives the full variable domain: GAGVSQSPRYKVTKRGQDVALRCDPISGHVSLYWYRQALGQGPEFLTYFNYEAQQDKSGLPNDRFSAERPEGSISTLTIQRTEQRDSAMYRCAILDRRGDLMNTEAFFGQGTRLTVV.